The 23 T cell receptor beta chains reported below all come from one sample, sequenced in a study of spatial heterogeneity in lung cancer. One entry per CDR3 protein, called by TCRdb with MiXCR from the 5' RACE reads. The sample holds fewer than 5,500 distinct CDR3 sequences, approximately 4% seen once. Time point described: sample taken at primary tumor resection. Sequenced material: normal lung tissue next to the tumor, taken at surgery. The receptors here all came from a male donor with early-stage non-small cell lung cancer.

About this clonotype: A read error may explain this, as a much larger clone is one base away. CDR3 nucleotides: TGTGCCAGCAGCTCCCTTAGCGGAGACTCCTACAAGCAGTACTTC. It translates to CASSSLSGDSYKQYF. The rearrangement uses TRBV9 and TRBJ2-7, with a tentative D call TRBD2 (6 bases). This CDR3 has 15 residues. Germline-derived CDR1 and CDR2 are SGDLS and YYNGEE.

This clonotype was seen only a few times. V is TRBV11-2 and J is TRBJ2-1; 7 nucleotides line up with TRBD2. This CDR3 is 15 amino acids long. Losses at the gene ends were 3 bases for V and 10 bases for J; bases not matched to a gene: 12. The V gene's germline CDR1 is SGHAT and CDR2 FQNNGV. The CDR3 sequence: CASSFSGAVGGEQFF. Written as DNA, the CDR3 is TGTGCCAGCAGCTTCAGCGGGGCTGTTGGGGGGGAGCAGTTCTTC.

The sample holds many counts of this clonotype. The J gene is TRBJ2-2, the V gene TRBV5-1, with 9 bases matching TRBD2. V lost 3 bases to trimming and J lost 4 bases; unmatched junction nucleotides: 13. The CDR3 is 18 amino acids. Looked up from germline, CDR1 is SGHRS and CDR2 is YFSETQ. Written as DNA, the CDR3 is TGCGCCAGCAGCTCCGCATCACAGACTAGCGGAGTCACCGGGGAGCTGTTTTTT. Its protein is CASSSASQTSGVTGELFF.

This clonotype came up a few times. For the CDR3, the DNA is TGTGCCAGCAGCCCCTTGGGGACAGCCCACAATGAGCAGTTCTTC. Translated: CASSPLGTAHNEQFF. The chain links TRBV12-3 or TRBV12-4 to TRBJ2-1; TRBD1 matches 7 bases. Trimming cost V 6 bases and J 5 bases; bases outside gene matches: 10. This CDR3 is built from 15 residues.

This clonotype has ten or more counts. CDR3 sequence reads: CSAAGSSNQPQHF. DNA of the CDR3: TGCAGCGCAGCAGGGAGTAGCAATCAGCCCCAGCATTTT. This chain links TRBV29-1 with TRBJ1-5, with TRBD1 as a possible D gene (5 bases). Looked up from germline, CDR1 is SQVTM and CDR2 is ANQGSEA. The CDR3 runs to 13 residues. The V end was cut by 7 bases, the J end by 0 bases, with 10 bases between. Looking up the rest from reference TRBV29-1 and TRBJ1-5 gives the full variable domain: SAVISQKPSRDICQRGTSLTIQCQVDSQVTMMFWYRQQPGQSLTLIATANQGSEATYESGFVIDKFPISRPNLTFSTLTVSNMSPEDSSIYLCSAAGSSNQPQHFGDGTRLSIL.

This clonotype was observed a handful of times. V and J are TRBV10-3 and TRBJ1-1; TRBD1 matches 10 bases. The CDR3 sequence is 14 residues long. Germline V lookup: CDR1 ENHRY, CDR2 SYGVKD. Trimming removed 2 bases from V and 5 bases from J; junction bases left unmatched: 2. CDR3 nucleotide sequence: TGTGCCATCAGTGAGAGGACAGGGGGAACTGAAGCTTTCTTT. It yields the protein CAISERTGGTEAFF.

V usage is TRBV5-1 and J usage is TRBJ1-2; D unresolved. This CDR3 contains 15 residues. V was pared by 0 bases and J by 6 bases, with 15 bases between. Germline loops: CDR1 SGHRS, CDR2 YFSETQ. CDR3 protein: CASSLARAPEDGYTF. In DNA, the CDR3 is TGCGCCAGCAGCTTGGCAAGGGCCCCTGAGGATGGCTACACCTTC. Based on the CDR3 plus reference TRBV5-1 and TRBJ1-2, the full variable domain is KAGVTQTPRYLIKTRGQQVTLSCSPISGHRSVSWYQQTPGQGLQFLFEYFSETQRNKGNFPGRFSGRQFSNSRSEMNVSTLELGDSALYLCASSLARAPEDGYTFGSGTRLTVV.

This clonotype ranks as medium-sized (0.01 to 0.1%). V gene TRBV24-1 combines with J gene TRBJ2-2, with D possibly matching TRBD2 (5 bases). Between the trimmed V and J ends, which lost 9 bases and 8 bases, there was a span of 15 bases. The CDR3 runs 13 residues. From germline, CDR1 is KGHDR and CDR2 SFDVKD. CDR3 sequence reads: CATLSGSTGELFF. The CDR3 bases are TGTGCCACCCTCTCGGGGTCCACAGGGGAGCTGTTTTTT.

This clonotype was picked up many times. The chain links TRBV6-5 to TRBJ1-1; 8 bases are shared with TRBD1. This CDR3 is built from 16 residues. Unmatched junction bases numbered 10, after V lost 6 bases and J lost 1 base. Germline V CDR1 and CDR2: MNHEY, SVGAGI. DNA of the CDR3: TGTGCCAGCAGCTTAGCTCAGGGGGCGACGAACACTGAAGCTTTCTTT. This encodes CASSLAQGATNTEAFF.

This clonotype has ten or more counts. J is TRBJ1-1 and V is TRBV18; no clear D gene. This CDR3 comprises 14 residues. The V end was cut by 0 bases, the J end by 1 base, with 6 bases between. From germline, CDR1 is KGHSH and CDR2 LQKENI. The CDR3 sequence is CASSPPRENTEAFF. The CDR3, as DNA: TGTGCCAGCTCACCACCGAGGGAGAACACTGAAGCTTTCTTT.

This clonotype counts as medium-sized. The chain employs TRBV19 and TRBJ2-2; D is ambiguous. Between the trimmed V and J ends, which lost 0 bases and 5 bases, there was a span of 4 bases. Germline V lookup: CDR1 LNHDA, CDR2 SQIVND (reference sequence). CDR3 length: 13 residues. The CDR3 nucleotides read TGTGCCAGTAGTATAGAAGGGACCGGGGAGCTGTTTTTT. Its translation: CASSIEGTGELFF.

There are many counts of this clonotype. The chain combines TRBV19 with TRBJ2-5; possibly TRBD1 or TRBD2 for D (5 bases each). Germline CDR1 and CDR2: LNHDA and SQIVND (reference sequence). Trimming shortened V by 3 bases and J by 5 bases, and 13 bases separated the two germline ends. The CDR3 sequence is 14 residues long. The CDR3 DNA follows: TGTGCCAGTAGTATCGGGACCACACGGGAGACCCAGTACTTC. Translation: CASSIGTTRETQYF.

This clonotype is classed as medium-sized. CDR3: CSARDGGGQYF. The CDR3 DNA reads as TGCAGTGCTAGAGATGGCGGGGGGCAGTACTTC. The V gene is TRBV20-1, the J gene TRBJ2-7; 7 nucleotides agree with TRBD2. Germline-derived CDR1 and CDR2 are DFQATT and SNEGSKA (reference sequence). The CDR3 runs 11 residues. With 0 bases clipped from V and 9 bases from J, the junction kept 2 bases outside the gene matches.

This clonotype is medium-sized within its sample. The V and J genes are TRBV20-1 and TRBJ1-5; D remains unclear. The germline CDR1 and CDR2 sequences are DFQATT and SNEGSKA (reference sequence). The CDR3 consists of 14 residues. Between the trimmed V and J ends, which lost 4 bases and 4 bases, there was a span of 14 bases. The CDR3 sequence is CSATLREGNQPQHF. The CDR3, as DNA: TGCAGTGCTACCCTAAGGGAGGGAAATCAGCCCCAGCATTTT.

This clonotype was observed a handful of times. The chain is built from TRBV18 and TRBJ2-7, with D unclear. The ends were cut back, 3 bases at V and 0 bases at J, with 6 bases in the middle. This CDR3 spans 13 amino acids. CDR1 KGHSH and CDR2 LQKENI come from the germline V gene. CDR3 loop: CASSPRTSYEQYF. DNA for the CDR3: TGTGCCAGCTCACCCAGGACCTCCTACGAGCAGTACTTC.

Ten or more counts support this clonotype. The rearrangement links TRBV20-1 to TRBJ2-1, with 7 nucleotides matching TRBD2. CDR1 and CDR2 from the germline V gene are DFQATT and SNEGSKA (reference sequence). J was trimmed by 9 bases and V by 5 bases; bases with no gene match: 13. This CDR3 contains 14 residues. The CDR3 region has the DNA TGCAGTGCTCCTAGACTAGCTCCTCCGGGTGAGCAGTTCTTC. Amino acid sequence: CSAPRLAPPGEQFF.

This clonotype was counted many times. The chain employs TRBV3-1 and TRBJ2-7, with TRBD2 matching over 9 bases. The junction had 5 bases not matched to a gene; V was cut back by 2 bases and J by 3 bases. CDR3 length: 15 residues. CDR1 is LGHDT, CDR2 YNNKEL, per germline (reference sequence). The CDR3 loop reads CASSQPGTSHYEQYF. In DNA, the CDR3 is TGTGCCAGCAGCCAACCCGGGACTAGCCACTACGAGCAGTACTTC.

This clonotype qualifies as medium-sized (0.01 to 0.1%). The gene calls are TRBV27 and TRBJ2-1, with 9 bases aligning to TRBD1. The V segment lost 0 bases and the J segment 2 bases; nucleotides outside the gene matches: 2. Germline values: CDR1 MNHEY, CDR2 SMNVEV (reference sequence). CDR3 length: 16 residues. Here the CDR3 reads CASSLSDRGAYNEQFF. The CDR3 DNA reads as TGTGCCAGCAGTTTATCCGACAGGGGGGCCTACAATGAGCAGTTCTTC.

Sample share makes this clonotype medium-sized. This chain links TRBV29-1 with TRBJ1-3; D is unclear. V lost 6 bases and J lost 6, with 15 bases in between. The germline gives CDR1 SQVTM, CDR2 ANQGSEA. The CDR3 has 13 residues. The CDR3 region is CSVAATRQNTIYF. In nucleotides, the CDR3 is TGCAGCGTAGCAGCCACTAGGCAAAACACCATATATTTT.

This clonotype has only a few counts. V and J are TRBV7-8 and TRBJ2-7; D may be TRBD2 (7 bases). The germline CDR1 and CDR2 sequences are SGHVS and FQNEAQ. V was trimmed by 5 bases and J by 6 bases, leaving 14 bases between them. The CDR3 is 13 amino acids. CDR3 nucleotides: TGTGCCAGCAGCCTAGGGGGGGGGCCCGAGCAGTACTTC. Its translation is CASSLGGGPEQYF.

In this sample, this clonotype turned up once. A much larger clonotype is one base distant, so this may be a read error. The chain recombines TRBV27 with TRBJ2-7; 8 bases map to TRBD1. The V gene's germline CDR1 is MNHEY and CDR2 SMNVEV (reference sequence). CDR3 length: 12 amino acids. The CDR3 reads CAGSATGVEQYF. CDR3 DNA: TGTGCCGGCAGTGCGACAGGGGTCGAGCAGTACTTC.

Only one count was recorded for this clonotype. The V gene is TRBV13, the J gene TRBJ1-2; D gene unclear. V gave up 4 bases and J gave up 4 bases, with 10 bases separating them. The V gene's germline CDR1 is PRHDT and CDR2 FYEKMQ (reference sequence). The CDR3 consists of 13 residues. As DNA, the CDR3 is TGTGCCAGCAGCTCCCAGAGTTCCTATGGCTACACCTTC. As protein: CASSSQSSYGYTF.

This clonotype appeared many times. The CDR3 does not close with the conserved phenylalanine or tryptophan, likely indicating a read error. The chain recombines TRBV11-2 with TRBJ2-5, with 8 bases that match TRBD1. The V gene's germline CDR1 is SGHAT and CDR2 FQNNGV. Trimming took 5 bases from V and 3 from J; bases not matched to a gene: 5. The CDR3 contains 14 residues. The CDR3 DNA reads TGTGCCAGCAGCCGCGGGACAGGAAAAGAGACCCAGTACTCC. Its translation is CASSRGTGKETQYS.